Below, 14 T cell receptor beta chains from the same sample are listed, as sequenced in a study of blood T cell repertoires in COVID-19. TCRdb's table, derived via immunoSEQ multiplex PCR, lists solely in-frame clones and lacks some. The table lists about 72,000 clones, 90% of them singletons, with about 9% in the top ten. Sequencing was done on a sample of peripheral blood. These receptors were collected from a human donor in a cohort sampled during active COVID-19.

The rearrangement uses TRBV7-9 and TRBJ2-1; D is perhaps TRBD1 (5 bases). Germline V lookup: CDR1 SEHNR, CDR2 FQNEAQ (reference sequence). The CDR3 consists of 16 residues. The V end lost 1 base, the J end lost 9 bases, and 19 bases lay between the germline ends. In nucleotides, the CDR3 is TGTGCCAGCAGCTTAGGAGCCAGGGTGGCGTCCGGTGAGCAGTTCTTC. Its translation: CASSLGARVASGEQFF.

The chain has TRBV5-1 and TRBJ2-3; 14 bases match TRBD2. V lost 0 bases, J lost 5 bases, and 2 bases stayed unmatched. Germline V gene lookup returns CDR1 SGHRS and CDR2 YFSETQ. CDR3 length: 16 residues. The CDR3 DNA is TGCGCCAGCAGCTTGGAGGGACTAGCGGGAGTAGATACGCAGTATTTT. Protein: CASSLEGLAGVDTQYF.

The CDR3 is CASSQSGRDRPYNEQFF. The DNA of the CDR3 is TGCGCCAGCAGTCAATCGGGGCGGGATAGACCGTACAATGAGCAGTTCTTC. The chain couples TRBV23-1 to TRBJ2-1; possible D gene TRBD2, 6 bases. TRBV23-1 is an ORF; its function is uncertain. The germline V and J ends were trimmed by 0 bases and 4 bases, with 16 bases remaining between them. This CDR3 is built from 17 residues.

This clone occurred once. V gene TRBV5-4 combines with J gene TRBJ2-3; 11 bases map to TRBD2. With 5 bases clipped from V and 5 bases from J, the junction kept 10 bases outside the gene matches. This CDR3 spans 16 amino acids. Per germline, CDR1 SGHNT and CDR2 YYREEE (reference sequence). CDR3 loop: CASRGTSGTGGDTQYF. Here the CDR3 DNA reads TGTGCCAGCAGGGGGACTAGCGGAACGGGCGGAGATACGCAGTATTTT.

With respect to this clone: The germline gene is not matched at one end of the junction; a read error may be the cause. This rearrangement joins TRBV6-2 or TRBV6-3 to TRBJ2-2, with 9 bases that match TRBD2. There are 16 residues in the CDR3. Germline-derived CDR1 and CDR2 are MNHEY and SVGEGT. CDR3 loop: CASSPIIGTSLGKLFF. DNA for the CDR3: TGTGCCAGCAGCCCGATTATCGGGACTAGCCTCGGGAAGCTGTTTTTT.

The rearrangement uses TRBV7-2 and TRBJ2-7, with 8 bases lining up with TRBD2. CDR3 size: 16 residues. In germline, CDR1 is SGHTA, CDR2 FQGNSA. Unmatched junction bases numbered 9, after V lost 0 bases and J lost 5 bases. The DNA of the CDR3 is TGTGCCAGCAGCTTAGCGTATGGCGGGGGGCAGGACGAGCAGTACTTC. Protein: CASSLAYGGGQDEQYF.

The chain carries TRBV3-1 (or the pseudogene TRBV3-2) and TRBJ2-5, with D maybe TRBD2 (6 bases). Trimming left V 2 bases short and J 3 bases short, with 22 bases between. This CDR3 contains 18 residues. Germline CDR1 LGHDT, CDR2 YNNKEL (reference sequence). CDR3 bases: TGTGCCAGCAGCCAACGGAGGGGCTCAGGGAAGAGCGAAGAGACCCAGTACTTC. This gives the protein CASSQRRGSGKSEETQYF.

The rearrangement links TRBV7-9 to TRBJ1-2; a possible D gene is TRBD1 (6 bases). CDR1 SEHNR and CDR2 FQNEAQ come from the germline V gene (reference sequence). V gave up 3 bases and J gave up 7 bases, with 15 bases separating them. This CDR3 region has 14 residues. The CDR3 DNA is TGTGCCAGCAGCTTCAGGGGCGTCCGTGGTGGCTACACCTTC. Translation: CASSFRGVRGGYTF.

The table lists this clone with a few counts. V and J are TRBV29-1 and TRBJ2-1; 10 nucleotides line up with TRBD1. The germline CDR1 and CDR2 sequences are SQVTM and ANQGSEA. J gave up 4 bases and V 6 bases, and 6 bases lay outside the gene matches. CDR3 length: 14 amino acids. CDR3 residues: CSVRDRGLYNEQFF. The DNA for the CDR3 is TGCAGCGTGCGCGACAGGGGGCTATACAATGAGCAGTTCTTC.

J is TRBJ1-3 and V is TRBV7-6; D gene unclear. V was clipped by 1 base and J by 0 bases, with 13 bases between them. Germline V gene data show CDR1 as SGHVS and CDR2 as FNYEAQ. The CDR3 sequence is 17 residues long. The CDR3 DNA reads TGTGCCAGCAGCTTAGATGAGTTAATGGTCTCTGGAAACACCATATATTTT. Protein product: CASSLDELMVSGNTIYF.

The chain carries TRBV7-8 and TRBJ1-3, with TRBD1 identical over 12 bases. Trimming cost V 6 bases and J 3 bases; bases outside gene matches: 21. CDR3 size: 21 residues. Germline loops: CDR1 SGHVS, CDR2 FQNEAQ. The CDR3 sequence is CASSQNPVAGTGGFGGNTIYF. The CDR3 DNA reads TGTGCCAGCAGTCAAAATCCCGTCGCCGGGACAGGGGGCTTTGGTGGAAACACCATATATTTT.

The chain carries TRBV10-3 and TRBJ2-5, with 10 bases aligning to TRBD1. Germline V gene lookup returns CDR1 ENHRY and CDR2 SYGVKD. The CDR3 is 15 amino acids. V lost 5 bases, J lost 5 bases, and 8 bases stayed unmatched. The CDR3 sequence: CAISQTGGAGETQYF. The CDR3 nucleotides read TGTGCCATCAGTCAGACAGGGGGCGCGGGTGAGACCCAGTACTTC.

This clone was counted a single time. This chain joins TRBV3-1 (or the pseudogene TRBV3-2) and TRBJ1-1, with TRBD1 matching over 7 bases. This CDR3 has 15 amino acids. Germline CDR1 reads LGHDT; CDR2 reads YNNKEL (reference sequence). V shed 3 bases, J shed 4 bases, and the junction held 8 bases outside the gene matches. CDR3 sequence reads: CASSQEGGVRTEAFF. In nucleotides, the CDR3 is TGTGCCAGCAGCCAGGAAGGGGGCGTGCGCACTGAAGCTTTCTTT.

CDR3 coding DNA: TGTGCCAGCAGTTTCCTAGCGCAAGACACAGATACGCAGTATTTT. It is translated as CASSFLAQDTDTQYF. V is TRBV27 and J is TRBJ2-3, with D possibly being TRBD2 (6 bases). Germline CDR1 MNHEY, CDR2 SMNVEV (reference sequence). V dropped 3 bases and J dropped 2 bases, with 12 bases sitting between them. This CDR3 spans 15 amino acids.